Shown below are 17 T cell receptor beta chains from a single sample sequenced in a study of shared clonotypes between healthy human individuals. The repertoire was sequenced with immunoSEQ multiplex PCR; TCRdb's copy has only in-frame clones and lacks some. The sample carries 1,400,000 or so clones, about 98.5% recorded once. The material sequenced was naive CD4+ T cells sorted from blood. Subset of the sample: CD45RA+ positively selected. The source is a man aged 25 to 40 in good health.

This chain links TRBV7-9 with TRBJ2-7; 11 nucleotides match TRBD2. CDR1 and CDR2 (germline): SEHNR, FQNEAQ (reference sequence). J gave up 0 bases and V 4 bases, and 5 bases lay outside the gene matches. There are 16 residues in the CDR3. CDR3 in DNA: TGTGCCAGCAGCTACCCGACTAGCGGGGACTCCTACGAGCAGTACTTC. It is translated as CASSYPTSGDSYEQYF.

This clone showed up just once. The chain has TRBV7-2 and TRBJ1-1; 7 bases are a match to TRBD1. J lost 9 bases, V lost 5 bases, and 15 bases had no gene match. Germline CDR1 reads SGHTA; CDR2 reads FQGNSA. This CDR3 is 15 amino acids long. DNA of the CDR3: TGTGCCAGCAGCCATTACAGGGGATATCAAAGTAAAGCTTTCTTT. Translated, it gives CASSHYRGYQSKAFF.

The chain carries TRBV7-9 and TRBJ2-5; D is possibly TRBD1 (5 bases). Trimming pared 8 bases from V and 4 bases from J, leaving 17 bases between. Germline CDR1 is SEHNR and CDR2 is FQNEAQ (reference sequence). The CDR3 covers 14 residues. The CDR3 sequence: CASLGLRGSETQYF. The CDR3 coding sequence is TGTGCCAGCCTAGGCCTAAGGGGTTCAGAGACCCAGTACTTC.

On this clone itself: The same CDR3 arises from other DNA sequences in this sample as well. The chain has TRBV5-1 and TRBJ2-2; 7 positions match TRBD1. The CDR3 is 14 residues long. Germline V CDR1 and CDR2: SGHRS, YFSETQ. Losses at the gene ends were 10 bases for V and 0 bases for J; bases not matched to a gene: 6. The CDR3 DNA follows: TGCGCCTCAACCGGACAGGCGAACACCGGGGAGCTGTTTTTT. As protein: CASTGQANTGELFF. Full variable domain (missing parts from reference TRBV5-1 and TRBJ2-2): KAGVTQTPRYLIKTRGQQVTLSCSPISGHRSVSWYQQTPGQGLQFLFEYFSETQRNKGNFPGRFSGRQFSNSRSEMNVSTLELGDSALYLCASTGQANTGELFFGEGSRLTVL.

This clone is a singleton in its sample. The chain combines TRBV7-3 with TRBJ1-2, with D tentatively TRBD1 (5 bases). CDR3 size: 13 residues. V gave up 2 bases and J gave up 7 bases, with 11 bases separating them. Germline V gives CDR1 SGHTA, CDR2 FQGTGA. Here the CDR3 DNA reads TGTGCCAGCAGCTTATTGGTGGGGGTTGGCTACACCTTC. It codes for CASSLLVGVGYTF.

The chain uses TRBV11-3 and TRBJ2-7; 11 nucleotides line up with TRBD2. J lost 3 bases, V lost 5 bases, and 3 bases had no gene match. The germline CDR1 and CDR2 sequences are SGHNT and YENEEA. This CDR3 is 14 amino acids long. CDR3: CASSITSGSYEQYF. DNA for the CDR3: TGTGCCAGCAGCATCACTAGCGGGAGCTACGAGCAGTACTTC.

The chain recombines TRBV18 with TRBJ1-2; 8 positions match TRBD1. The junction had 5 bases not matched to a gene; V was cut back by 3 bases and J by 2 bases. The CDR3 covers 15 residues. Germline CDR1 reads KGHSH; CDR2 reads LQKENI. In DNA form, the CDR3 reads TGTGCCAGCTCACCGGCAGGGGGCGACAACTATGGCTACACCTTC. It yields the protein CASSPAGGDNYGYTF.

The gene calls are TRBV14 and TRBJ2-7, with 7 bases fitting TRBD2. CDR1 SGHDN and CDR2 FVKESK come from the germline V gene. Unmatched junction bases numbered 8, after V lost 1 base and J lost 5 bases. The CDR3 contains 15 residues. The CDR3 DNA sequence: TGTGCCAGCAGCCAAGCCGGGAGGTACTTGGACGAGCAGTACTTC. Translating it yields CASSQAGRYLDEQYF.

This clone was detected only once. Here the CDR3 DNA reads TGTGCCAGCAGCCAAGAACTAGAGGGACAGCAGTTCTTC. This codes for CASSQELEGQQFF. This rearrangement joins TRBV14 to TRBJ2-1, with D possibly being TRBD1 or TRBD2 (5 bases each). Germline loops: CDR1 SGHDN, CDR2 FVKESK. V lost 0 bases, J lost 11 bases, and 11 bases lay in between. This CDR3 has 13 residues.

The chain joins TRBV14 to TRBJ2-7, with a tentative D call TRBD1 (5 bases). The germline V and J ends were trimmed by 0 bases and 6 bases, with 21 bases remaining between them. Germline CDR1 SGHDN, CDR2 FVKESK. The CDR3 spans 17 residues. The CDR3 nucleotides read TGTGCCAGCAGCCAAGACCCTCTCCAGGGTCTTAGGGGCGAGCAGTACTTC. Encoded protein: CASSQDPLQGLRGEQYF.

The chain uses TRBV27 and TRBJ1-5, with D unresolved. The CDR3 contains 15 residues. The germline V gene encodes CDR1 MNHEY and CDR2 SMNVEV (reference sequence). V shed 1 base and J shed 9 bases, with 16 bases lying between them. The CDR3 protein is CASSLLFSTDRPQHF. CDR3 DNA: TGTGCCAGCAGTTTATTATTTAGCACGGATCGGCCCCAGCATTTT.

V gene TRBV27 combines with J gene TRBJ2-3; TRBD1 or TRBD2 may be the D gene (5 bases each). Germline V gene sequence: CDR1 MNHEY, CDR2 SMNVEV (reference sequence). This CDR3 has 15 amino acids. V was shortened by 6 bases and J by 0 bases, with 13 bases between the two germline ends. The CDR3, as DNA: TGTGCCAGCAGCCGCGACGGGGCTAGCACAGATACGCAGTATTTT. Its translation is CASSRDGASTDTQYF.

CDR3 bases: TGTGCCAGCAGTGTCCGCAGGGACTACGAGCAGTACTTC. Its translation is CASSVRRDYEQYF. The V call is TRBV6-1, the J call TRBJ2-7, with a weak D call TRBD1 (5 bases). V gave up 4 bases and J gave up 3 bases, with 10 bases separating them. Germline V gives CDR1 MNHNS, CDR2 SASEGT. This CDR3 comprises 13 residues.

The V gene is TRBV18, the J gene TRBJ2-1; weak D call: TRBD1 (5 bases). Germline V gene lookup returns CDR1 KGHSH and CDR2 LQKENI. Trimming removed 4 bases from V and 0 bases from J, with 16 bases in between. CDR3 length: 17 amino acids. The CDR3 nucleotides read TGTGCCAGCTCACGTACAGGTCACGAGGACTCCTACAATGAGCAGTTCTTC. Translation gives CASSRTGHEDSYNEQFF.

The J gene is TRBJ2-5, the V gene TRBV18; D gene uncertain. V was cut by 2 bases and J by 5 bases, with 6 bases left in between. This CDR3 has 12 amino acids. CDR1 and CDR2 (germline): KGHSH, LQKENI. CDR3 DNA: TGTGCCAGCTCACCATTTGTGGAGACCCAGTACTTC. It encodes CASSPFVETQYF.

The CDR3 spells CATGLGLANDEQFF. CDR3 in DNA: TGTGCCACAGGATTGGGACTAGCGAATGATGAGCAGTTCTTC. The rearrangement uses TRBV9 and TRBJ2-1; 10 bases are a match to TRBD2. The CDR3 runs 14 residues. From germline, CDR1 is SGDLS and CDR2 YYNGEE. V shed 9 bases, J shed 8 bases, and the junction held 11 bases outside the gene matches.

The chain uses TRBV5-1 and TRBJ2-2; D is possibly TRBD2 (5 bases). V was trimmed by 4 bases and J by 5 bases, leaving 15 bases between them. This CDR3 region has 15 residues. Germline CDR1 SGHRS, CDR2 YFSETQ. The CDR3 loop is CASSPGVAGTGELFF. CDR3 in DNA: TGCGCCAGCAGCCCCGGAGTTGCGGGTACCGGGGAGCTGTTTTTT. The full variable domain, completed using reference TRBV5-1 and TRBJ2-2, is KAGVTQTPRYLIKTRGQQVTLSCSPISGHRSVSWYQQTPGQGLQFLFEYFSETQRNKGNFPGRFSGRQFSNSRSEMNVSTLELGDSALYLCASSPGVAGTGELFFGEGSRLTVL.